The 25 T cell receptor beta chains in this list originate from one sample, sequenced in a study of neoadjuvant anti-PD-1 for oral cavity cancer. The time point is: after neoadjuvant nivolumab, at surgical resection. Sequencing used immunoSEQ multiplex PCR; TCRdb keeps in-frame clones, though not all of them. The sample lists some 9,500 clones, less than 70% occurring once. This material consisted of PBMCs, taken after nivolumab (anti-PD-1) treatment. The receptors shown here come from a person aged 35 to 85 with oral cavity squamous cell carcinoma.

This clone was detected a few times. The chain combines TRBV13 with TRBJ2-2; D gene uncertain. This CDR3 has 14 residues. Germline CDR1 reads PRHDT; CDR2 reads FYEKMQ (reference sequence). The V end lost 2 bases, the J end lost 7 bases, and 11 bases lay between the germline ends. The CDR3: CASSLRILNGELFF. The CDR3 nucleotides read TGTGCCAGCAGCTTACGGATATTGAACGGGGAGCTGTTTTTT.

The J gene is TRBJ1-2, the V gene TRBV9, with 7 positions matching TRBD1. The V segment lost 3 bases and the J segment 4 bases; nucleotides outside the gene matches: 9. This CDR3 spans 15 amino acids. Germline V lookup: CDR1 SGDLS, CDR2 YYNGEE. In DNA form, the CDR3 reads TGTGCCAGCAGCGAGGGGGCAGAGCCCGGCTATGGCTACACCTTC. It encodes CASSEGAEPGYGYTF.

The sample holds a few counts of this clone. The chain joins TRBV4-2 to TRBJ1-2, with TRBD1 as a possible D gene (6 bases). CDR1 and CDR2 (germline): LGHNA, YNFKEQ. V was shortened by 1 base and J by 3 bases, with 15 bases between the two germline ends. The CDR3 consists of 16 residues. CDR3 sequence reads: CASSQARTATHYGYTF. The CDR3 DNA reads as TGTGCCAGCAGCCAAGCACGGACAGCAACTCACTATGGCTACACCTTC.

This chain uses TRBV7-3 with TRBJ1-6; D might be TRBD1 (5 bases). Germline V gene lookup returns CDR1 SGHTA and CDR2 FQGTGA. This CDR3 region has 15 residues. V lost 5 bases and J 5 bases, leaving 13 bases between the germline ends. CDR3 nucleotide sequence: TGTGCCAGCAGCCTTAATGGGGGGAATAATTCACCCCTCCACTTT. It yields the protein CASSLNGGNNSPLHF.

This clone was seen only a few times. The gene calls are TRBV5-5 and TRBJ1-4; 10 bases line up with TRBD1. CDR3 length: 14 amino acids. From germline, CDR1 is SGHKS and CDR2 YYEKEE (reference sequence). V trimming: 0 bases; J trimming: 7 bases; junction bases outside the gene matches: 0. CDR3 sequence (DNA): TGTGCCAGCAGCTTGGGGACAGGGGGTGAAAAACTGTTTTTT. Protein: CASSLGTGGEKLFF.

The chain couples TRBV10-3 to TRBJ2-5, with TRBD2 matching 8 bases. V dropped 2 bases and J dropped 2; count of bases not matched to a gene: 7. Germline lookup yields CDR1 ENHRY and CDR2 SYGVKD. The CDR3 length is 16 residues. The CDR3 DNA follows: TGTGCCATCAGTGAGGGAGTAGCGGGGCAACAAGAGACCCAGTACTTC. It specifies CAISEGVAGQQETQYF.

This clone was recorded a few times. The rearrangement joins TRBV27 to TRBJ1-2; D is unclear. The CDR3 has 18 residues. Trimming took off 3 bases at V and 1 base at J, with 21 bases between the two ends. CDR1 is MNHEY, CDR2 SMNVEV, per germline (reference sequence). The CDR3 bases are TGTGCCAGCAGTTTGAAAGACCGGGCATCGTCCTATAACTATGGCTACACCTTC. It encodes CASSLKDRASSYNYGYTF.

The chain uses TRBV5-4 and TRBJ1-5, with D possibly matching TRBD1 (5 bases). CDR3 size: 13 residues. Per the germline V gene, CDR1 is SGHNT and CDR2 is YYREEE (reference sequence). V shed 1 base and J shed 7 bases, with 9 bases lying between them. The DNA of the CDR3 is TGTGCCAGCAGCTTGCGGGGCGAACAGCCCCAGCATTTT. Translation gives CASSLRGEQPQHF. The entire variable domain, with the rest obtained from reference TRBV5-4 and TRBJ1-5, is as follows: ETGVTQSPTHLIKTRGQQVTLRCSSQSGHNTVSWYQQALGQGPQFIFQYYREEENGRGNFPPRFSGLQFPNYSSELNVNALELDDSALYLCASSLRGEQPQHFGDGTRLSIL.

This sequence joins TRBV5-4 and TRBJ2-2; D may correspond to TRBD1 or TRBD2 (5 bases each). With 4 bases removed from V and 0 bases from J, the gap between germline ends came to 13 bases. The CDR3 runs 16 residues. Germline V gives CDR1 SGHNT, CDR2 YYREEE (reference sequence). The CDR3 DNA is TGTGCCAGCAGCCCAATCGGGACGGCGAACACCGGGGAGCTGTTTTTT. It encodes CASSPIGTANTGELFF. The whole variable domain, remainder taken from reference TRBV5-4 and TRBJ2-2, is ETGVTQSPTHLIKTRGQQVTLRCSSQSGHNTVSWYQQALGQGPQFIFQYYREEENGRGNFPPRFSGLQFPNYSSELNVNALELDDSALYLCASSPIGTANTGELFFGEGSRLTVL.

The CDR3 DNA is TGTGCCAGTAGTACGACAGGGCAAAGCAATCAGCCCCAGCATTTT. This codes for CASSTTGQSNQPQHF. This rearrangement joins TRBV19 to TRBJ1-5, with 7 positions matching TRBD1. CDR3 length: 15 residues. The germline V gene has CDR1 LNHDA and CDR2 SQIVND (reference sequence). J lost 1 base, V lost 4 bases, and 4 bases had no gene match.

The CDR3 loop is CASSTEDRGRTNEKLFF. CDR3 DNA sequence: TGTGCCAGTAGTACCGAGGACAGGGGAAGGACTAATGAAAAACTGTTTTTT. The V and J genes are TRBV19 and TRBJ1-4; 9 positions match TRBD1. Germline loops: CDR1 LNHDA, CDR2 SQIVND (reference sequence). The CDR3 is 17 amino acids. V was clipped by 4 bases and J by 2 bases; unmatched bases: 8.

This rearrangement joins TRBV5-6 to TRBJ1-3, with 7 bases aligning to TRBD1. Per the germline V gene, CDR1 is SGHDT and CDR2 is YYEEEE. CDR3 length equals 17 residues. Trimming took 4 bases from V and 0 from J; bases not matched to a gene: 10. The chain's CDR3 is CASSLSFSGGSGNTIYF. The DNA for the CDR3 is TGTGCCAGCAGCCTCTCGTTTTCAGGGGGCTCTGGAAACACCATATATTTT.

This rearrangement joins TRBV7-2 to TRBJ2-6; the D is unclear. Germline CDR1 SGHTA, CDR2 FQGNSA. Trimming cost V 1 base and J 0 bases, with 4 bases left between them. CDR3 length: 15 amino acids. The CDR3: CASSLGVSGANVLTF. CDR3 coding DNA: TGTGCCAGCAGCTTAGGTGTCTCTGGGGCCAACGTCCTGACTTTC.

The chain links TRBV2 to TRBJ2-7; no clear D. Per germline, CDR1 SNHLY and CDR2 FYNNEI. The CDR3 consists of 15 residues. V dropped 2 bases and J dropped 1 base, with 12 bases sitting between them. The CDR3 region is CASSENGRVSYEQYF. The CDR3 region has the DNA TGTGCCAGCAGTGAAAATGGTCGGGTTTCCTACGAGCAGTACTTC.

The CDR3: CSAWTGAGNTIYF. The CDR3 bases are TGCAGCGCCTGGACAGGGGCTGGAAACACCATATATTTT. The chain joins TRBV29-1 to TRBJ1-3; TRBD1 matches at 9 bases. V lost 7 bases, J lost 2 bases, and 3 bases stayed unmatched. This CDR3 has 13 residues. Germline CDR1 is SQVTM and CDR2 is ANQGSEA.

The chain joins TRBV30 to TRBJ2-7; D is unclear. The CDR3 length is 11 residues. Germline-derived CDR1 and CDR2 are GTSNPN and SVGIG (reference sequence). V lost 2 bases, J lost 2 bases, and 4 bases lay in between. CDR3 bases: TGTGCCTGGAGTTCGACCTACGAGCAGTACTTC. Its protein product is CAWSSTYEQYF.

The chain links TRBV6-6 to TRBJ2-3, with a tentative D call TRBD2 (5 bases). Deletions cut 7 bases from V and 6 bases from J, with 11 bases between. Germline loops: CDR1 MNHNY, CDR2 SVGAGI (reference sequence). The CDR3 is 12 amino acids. This CDR3 is CASTSTGDTQYF. The CDR3 DNA is TGTGCCAGCACGTCCACGGGGGATACGCAGTATTTT.

This clone was recorded a few times. The CDR3, as DNA: TGTGCCAGCAGCTTGTTCGTTAGCGGGAGGCCACTTTACGAGCAGTACTTC. Its translation is CASSLFVSGRPLYEQYF. V usage is TRBV5-6 and J usage is TRBJ2-7; 10 bases match TRBD2. V shed 1 base and J 4 bases; nucleotides not matched to a gene: 11. The germline V gene encodes CDR1 SGHDT and CDR2 YYEEEE. The CDR3 runs 17 residues. Full variable domain (rest looked up from reference TRBV5-6 and TRBJ2-7): DAGVTQSPTHLIKTRGQQVTLRCSPKSGHDTVSWYQQALGQGPQFIFQYYEEEERQRGNFPDRFSGHQFPNYSSELNVNALLLGDSALYLCASSLFVSGRPLYEQYFGPGTRLTVT.

The chain is built from TRBV5-1 and TRBJ1-1, with 7 bases lining up with TRBD1. V lost 4 bases and J lost 1; bases outside the gene matches: 16. The CDR3 sequence is 18 residues long. The germline CDR1 and CDR2 sequences are SGHRS and YFSETQ. DNA of the CDR3: TGCGCCAGCAGCCCCCGACAGTTCTCAAGGGGGCCGAACACTGAAGCTTTCTTT. It specifies CASSPRQFSRGPNTEAFF.

The V gene is TRBV2, the J gene TRBJ2-2; D gene ambiguous. The V and J ends lost 11 bases and 1 base respectively, with 14 bases between them. Germline V gene data show CDR1 as SNHLY and CDR2 as FYNNEI. The CDR3 spans 14 residues. In nucleotides, the CDR3 is TGTGCCCAAAAAGGTCCAGGGAACACCGGGGAGCTGTTTTTT. Protein: CAQKGPGNTGELFF.

The chain employs TRBV5-1 and TRBJ2-7; 10 bases map to TRBD2. Per germline, CDR1 SGHRS and CDR2 YFSETQ. Germline trimming cut 4 bases from V and 4 bases from J; bases unmatched to any gene: 5. The length of the CDR3 is 14 residues. Here the CDR3 DNA reads TGCGCCAGCAGCCCGAGGACTAGCGGATACGAGCAGTACTTC. Translating it yields CASSPRTSGYEQYF.

The V and J genes are TRBV7-2 and TRBJ2-1; no firm D call. The CDR3 is 15 residues long. The germline CDR1 and CDR2 sequences are SGHTA and FQGNSA. V was clipped by 5 bases and J by 0 bases, with 11 bases between them. The CDR3 DNA follows: TGTGCCAGCAGCCTAGATGAAAGCTCCTACAATGAGCAGTTCTTC. Translation: CASSLDESSYNEQFF.

This chain links TRBV7-6 with TRBJ1-1; D unclear. Germline V gene data show CDR1 as SGHVS and CDR2 as FNYEAQ. The CDR3 is 15 amino acids. V was pared by 0 bases and J by 3 bases, with 11 bases between. In nucleotides, the CDR3 is TGTGCCAGCAGCTTAGCTGCGGTTGGGGACACTGAAGCTTTCTTT. It encodes CASSLAAVGDTEAFF.

This clone was recorded only once. The rearrangement uses TRBV6-4 and TRBJ2-3; 7 bases fit TRBD1. Germline CDR1 reads MRHNA; CDR2 reads SNTAGT. This CDR3 is built from 13 residues. With V trimmed by 6 bases and J by 6 bases, 6 bases remained unmatched. The CDR3 sequence is CASSGTERDTQYF. Here the CDR3 DNA reads TGTGCCAGCAGCGGGACAGAAAGGGATACGCAGTATTTT.

The rearrangement joins TRBV11-1 to TRBJ1-2; no firm D call. The CDR3 extends over 13 amino acids. Germline CDR1 is SGHAT and CDR2 is FQDESV (reference sequence). The germline V and J ends were trimmed by 5 bases and 4 bases, with 11 bases remaining between them. CDR3 protein: CASSDPPSYGYTF. DNA for the CDR3: TGTGCCAGCAGCGACCCGCCGTCCTATGGCTACACCTTC.